The rows below give T cell receptor beta chains drawn from one sample of a study of control samples from healthy donors and cancer patients. Data came from immunoSEQ multiplex PCR; TCRdb stores just in-frame clones and leaves some out. The table lists about 92,000 clones, 82% of them singletons. The sequenced sample consisted of blood. The origin of the receptors is a woman in her sixties in good health. Each CDR3 is given with its conserved first and last residue. A D gene is named only where the DNA matches it firmly. Not all rows give a size; the values are once, few, many and, for expanded clones, a class.

V,length,D,J,size,DNA,CDR3
TRBV5-5,18,TRBD1,TRBJ1-3,-,TGTGCCAGCAGCCCTACTCGGGACAGCTTAGGCTCTGGAAACACCATATATTTT,CASSPTRDSLGSGNTIYF
TRBV19,9,-,TRBJ2-7,-,TGTGCCAGTATCAACGAGCAGTACTTC,CASINEQYF
TRBV10-3,15,-,TRBJ2-5,once,TGTGCCATCAGCCATACGGGAGATGGAAAGGAGACCCAGTACTTC,CAISHTGDGKETQYF
TRBV2,14,-,TRBJ2-7,few,TGTGCCAGCAGCCCCCGGGACAACTCCTACGAGCAGTACTTC,CASSPRDNSYEQYF
TRBV2,17,TRBD2,TRBJ2-1,-,TGTGCCAGCAGTGTGGGTGGGAGGGCCATTCAGTATACTGAGCAGTTCTTC,CASSVGGRAIQYTEQFF
TRBV9,15,TRBD1,TRBJ2-7,-,TGTGCCAGCAGCGCGGAGGCCAGGGGGAGCTACGAGCAGTACTTC,CASSAEARGSYEQYF
TRBV10-3,14,-,TRBJ2-7,-,TGTGCCATCAGTGACCAGGTAAAGGGTTCCGAGCAGTACTTC,CAISDQVKGSEQYF
TRBV7-2,16,-,TRBJ1-2,-,TGTGCCAGCAGCTTCGGGCCACAGGGCGGCCAGAGTGGCTACACCTTC,CASSFGPQGGQSGYTF
TRBV9,13,-,TRBJ2-2,-,TGTGCCAGCAGCGTAGCTACAGGGGGGGAGCTGTTTTTT,CASSVATGGELFF
TRBV6-6,17,-,TRBJ1-5,-,TGTGCCAGCAGTCTTAGTGGTTACACCGTGGGCAATCAGCCCCAGCATTTT,CASSLSGYTVGNQPQHF
TRBV5-6,15,-,TRBJ2-2,-,TGTGCCAGCAGCTCCAGACGTAAAGCGACCGGGGAGCTGTTTTTT,CASSSRRKATGELFF
TRBV6-5,15,-,TRBJ1-1,-,TGTGCCAGCGGGGACGGCAGGGCAAGGGGAACTGAAGCTTTCTTT,CASGDGRARGTEAFF
TRBV18,17,TRBD1,TRBJ2-5,-,TGTGCCAGCTCACCGATGACCGGGACAGGGGGGCAAGAGACCCAGTACTTC,CASSPMTGTGGQETQYF
TRBV6-5,14,-,TRBJ2-1,-,TGTGCCAGCAACTCCCCCGGGATCTACAATGAGCAGTTCTTC,CASNSPGIYNEQFF
TRBV6-6,15,TRBD2,TRBJ2-7,-,TGTGCCAGCAGTCCCCCGACTAGCGGGAGCCTCGAGCAGTACTTC,CASSPPTSGSLEQYF
TRBV7-9,15,-,TRBJ2-5,-,TGTGCCAGCAGCTTTAGGCGGGAAGGTCAAGAGACCCAGTACTTC,CASSFRREGQETQYF
TRBV7-9,14,TRBD1,TRBJ1-5,-,TGTGCCAGCAGCCCCGGGACAGGGAATCAGCCCCAGCATTTT,CASSPGTGNQPQHF
TRBV28,15,TRBD1,TRBJ1-2,-,TGTGCCAGCAGTTCCGGGACAGGCCCAAACTATGGCTACACCTTC,CASSSGTGPNYGYTF
TRBV18,15,-,TRBJ1-4,-,TGTGCCAGCTCACCCGGACGGACACGTAATGAAAAACTGTTTTTT,CASSPGRTRNEKLFF
TRBV6-2/TRBV6-3,17,TRBD2,TRBJ2-7,-,TGTGCCAGCAGTTCCTATCTACTAGCGGGGGGTACCTACGAGCAGTACTTC,CASSSYLLAGGTYEQYF
TRBV5-1,13,-,TRBJ1-1,once,TGCGCCAGCAGGGGACAATTCGGGACTGAAGCTTTCTTT,CASRGQFGTEAFF
TRBV3-1/TRBV3-2,11,-,TRBJ2-5,-,TGTGCCAGCAGCCAACAGGCAGGGCGGTACTTC,CASSQQAGRYF
TRBV7-2,16,TRBD2,TRBJ2-7,-,TGTGCCAGCAGCTTAGCTAGCGGGAATAAACTATACGAGCAGTACTTC,CASSLASGNKLYEQYF
TRBV20-1,14,-,TRBJ1-2,-,TGCAGTGCTAGTAGTATTGACATAAGCTATGGCTACACCTTC,CSASSIDISYGYTF
TRBV27,13,-,TRBJ1-2,-,TGTGCCAGCAGTCTTCAGGGGTTCGGGAGCTACACCTTC,CASSLQGFGSYTF
TRBV18,17,-,TRBJ1-6,few,TGTGCCAGCTCACGGGGAGCTACCGGGACGGTAAATTCACCCCTCCACTTT,CASSRGATGTVNSPLHF
TRBV14,15,-,TRBJ1-1,-,TGTGCCAGCAGCCAAGTTCGGATTTTGGGGACTGAAGCTTTCTTT,CASSQVRILGTEAFF
TRBV6-5,15,-,TRBJ2-1,-,TGTGCCAGCATGCCTCAGGTCCTTACTACCAATGAGCAGTTCTTC,CASMPQVLTTNEQFF